These 25 T cell receptor beta chains were sequenced from one sample in a study of T cells in localized non-small cell lung cancer. Profiling relied on immunoSEQ multiplex PCR, and the TCRdb table lists in-frame clones only, not all of them. The sample consists of 20,000 to 30,000 clones, around 83% of them appearing once. The source was peripheral blood, collected before any cancer treatment. The source of these receptors is a woman aged 40-69 years with stage I lung adenocarcinoma.

The chain recombines TRBV11-2 with TRBJ2-7, with a possible D match to TRBD1 (6 bases). V was cut by 1 base and J by 7 bases, with 17 bases left in between. This CDR3 is built from 15 residues. CDR1 is SGHAT, CDR2 FQNNGV, per germline. The CDR3 sequence: CASSLVKQGQGEQYF. The CDR3 nucleotides are TGTGCCAGCAGCTTAGTTAAACAGGGTCAGGGGGAGCAGTACTTC. The variable domain in full, completed from reference TRBV11-2 and TRBJ2-7, reads EAGVAQSPRYKIIEKRQSVAFWCNPISGHATLYWYQQILGQGPKLLIQFQNNGVVDDSQLPKDRFSAERLKGVDSTLKIQPAKLEDSAVYLCASSLVKQGQGEQYFGPGTRLTVT.

This clone is a singleton in its sample. DNA of the CDR3: TGCGCCAGCAAACCAACAGAGAATTCACCCCTCCACTTT. It codes for CASKPTENSPLHF. The chain carries TRBV5-1 and TRBJ1-6; D is undetermined. This CDR3 contains 13 residues. CDR1 SGHRS and CDR2 YFSETQ come from the germline V gene. The ends were cut back, 6 bases at V and 7 bases at J, with 11 bases in the middle.

This clone was detected once. The DNA for the CDR3 is TGTGCCAGCAGCTTGAGGAGAGCCCTCACCCAAGAGACCCAGTACTTC. This sequence encodes CASSLRRALTQETQYF. V is TRBV5-6 and J is TRBJ2-5; D uncertain. Germline V gives CDR1 SGHDT, CDR2 YYEEEE. Trimming pared 1 base from V and 1 base from J, leaving 14 bases between. This CDR3 comprises 16 residues.

Concerning this clone: Other DNA sequences of this sample code for an identical CDR3. The rearrangement uses TRBV14 and TRBJ2-5; tentatively, D is TRBD1 or TRBD2 (7 bases each). Deletions cut 4 bases from V and 5 bases from J, with 23 bases between. The germline gives CDR1 SGHDN, CDR2 FVKESK. The CDR3 loop spans 17 amino acids. CDR3 residues: CASSRDAGGGGEETQYF. The CDR3 coding sequence is TGTGCCAGCAGCCGAGACGCAGGGGGAGGGGGGGAGGAGACCCAGTACTTC.

The V gene is TRBV9, the J gene TRBJ2-7; TRBD1 agrees at 7 bases. V gave up 0 bases and J gave up 3 bases; unmatched junction bases: 3. Germline V gene sequence: CDR1 SGDLS, CDR2 YYNGEE. The CDR3 consists of 14 residues. The CDR3 reads CASSVANRGYEQYF. In nucleotides, the CDR3 is TGTGCCAGCAGCGTAGCTAACAGGGGCTACGAGCAGTACTTC.

The chain recombines TRBV11-1 with TRBJ1-4; the match to TRBD1 covers 7 bases. Germline CDR1 SGHAT, CDR2 FQDESV (reference sequence). The CDR3 consists of 17 residues. The V and J ends lost 3 bases and 2 bases, in that order; junction bases with no gene match: 9. The CDR3 sequence: CASSFSGEGATNEKLFF. The CDR3 coding sequence is TGTGCCAGCAGCTTCTCCGGAGAGGGGGCGACTAATGAAAAACTGTTTTTT.

This chain connects TRBV7-9 to TRBJ1-2; D possibly corresponds to TRBD1 (5 bases). Per germline, CDR1 SEHNR and CDR2 FQNEAQ (reference sequence). Trimming pared 1 base from V and 0 bases from J, leaving 9 bases between. The CDR3 is 15 residues long. As DNA, the CDR3 is TGTGCCAGCAGCTTAGACGGGGCCTCTAACTATGGCTACACCTTC. Protein: CASSLDGASNYGYTF.

The rearrangement links TRBV19 to TRBJ1-1; D is unclear. CDR1 is LNHDA and CDR2 is SQIVND in the germline V gene (reference sequence). V was pared by 3 bases and J by 2 bases, with 13 bases between. The CDR3 consists of 15 residues. In DNA form, the CDR3 reads TGTGCCAGTAGTATTAGAGGGCCCTTAAACACTGAAGCTTTCTTT. As protein: CASSIRGPLNTEAFF.

V gene TRBV7-6 combines with J gene TRBJ1-2; 9 bases map to TRBD1. Germline assignment: CDR1 SGHVS and CDR2 FNYEAQ. V lost 5 bases and J lost 2; bases outside the gene matches: 3. This CDR3 spans 14 amino acids. The CDR3 here is CASSDGTGNYGYTF. As DNA, the CDR3 is TGTGCCAGCAGCGACGGGACAGGGAACTATGGCTACACCTTC.

This clone has more than one count but fewer than ten. The chain is built from TRBV6-1 and TRBJ1-1; 7 bases fit TRBD1. The CDR3 is made up of 14 amino acids. Per the germline V gene, CDR1 is MNHNS and CDR2 is SASEGT. Losses at the gene ends were 4 bases for V and 4 bases for J; bases not matched to a gene: 6. The CDR3 nucleotides are TGTGCCAGCAGTGTGGACAGGTCTGGCACTGAAGCTTTCTTT. Its translation: CASSVDRSGTEAFF.

The V call is TRBV9, the J call TRBJ2-5; maybe TRBD2 (6 bases). CDR3 length equals 13 residues. V gave up 7 bases and J gave up 6 bases, with 16 bases separating them. Germline V gene sequence: CDR1 SGDLS, CDR2 YYNGEE. The DNA for the CDR3 is TGTGCCAGCGGTCCGGTACGGGAGAAGACCCAGTACTTC. Protein sequence: CASGPVREKTQYF.

The J gene is TRBJ1-2, the V gene TRBV19, with D perhaps TRBD1 (5 bases). CDR1 and CDR2 (germline): LNHDA, SQIVND (reference sequence). CDR3 size: 15 residues. Trimming stripped 5 bases from V and 4 bases from J, with 17 bases between. Here the CDR3 DNA reads TGTGCCAGTAGTCCCAAACAGGTCTTAGTCTATGGCTACACCTTC. Translating it yields CASSPKQVLVYGYTF.

The rearrangement uses TRBV5-1 and TRBJ1-6; perhaps TRBD1 as D (6 bases). This CDR3 is 19 amino acids long. Per germline, CDR1 SGHRS and CDR2 YFSETQ. V was trimmed by 0 bases and J by 0 bases, leaving 16 bases between them. Written as DNA, the CDR3 is TGCGCCAGCAGCTTGGGCCCCCAGGGGTCGAGCTCCTATAATTCACCCCTCCACTTT. It yields the protein CASSLGPQGSSSYNSPLHF.

The gene calls are TRBV20-1 and TRBJ1-1; unclear D gene. The CDR3 consists of 11 residues. Per germline, CDR1 DFQATT and CDR2 SNEGSKA (reference sequence). Trimming removed 6 bases at V and 5 bases at J, with 10 bases between. Written as DNA, the CDR3 is TGCAGTGCCCACCCCGGAACTGAAGCTTTCTTT. As protein: CSAHPGTEAFF.

This rearrangement joins TRBV4-3 to TRBJ1-3; D gene uncertain. Germline CDR1 LGHNA, CDR2 YSLEER. Trimming shortened V by 0 bases and J by 0 bases, and 6 bases separated the two germline ends. CDR3 length: 15 amino acids. CDR3 coding DNA: TGCGCCAGCAGCCAAGATGTGAGCTCTGGAAACACCATATATTTT. The encoded protein is CASSQDVSSGNTIYF.

This chain uses TRBV5-1 with TRBJ1-1; D ambiguous. Deletions cut 3 bases from V and 3 bases from J, with 12 bases between. This CDR3 has 14 residues. Germline loops: CDR1 SGHRS, CDR2 YFSETQ. The CDR3 nucleotides read TGCGCCAGCAGCTACCAAAGGGCGGACACTGAAGCTTTCTTT. Translating it yields CASSYQRADTEAFF.

This clone came up once. The DNA for the CDR3 is TGTGCCAGCAGCGTAACAGGGGCCGCGAACACCGGGGAGCTGTTTTTT. Translating it yields CASSVTGAANTGELFF. V usage is TRBV7-2 and J usage is TRBJ2-2, with 7 bases lining up with TRBD1. J gave up 0 bases and V 5 bases, and 6 bases lay outside the gene matches. CDR1 is SGHTA and CDR2 is FQGNSA in the germline V gene. The CDR3 contains 16 residues.

The V gene is TRBV6-5, the J gene TRBJ1-1; D gene uncertain. The germline CDR1 and CDR2 sequences are MNHEY and SVGAGI. CDR3 length: 14 amino acids. V was pared by 6 bases and J by 1 base, with 12 bases between. The CDR3 sequence is CASRRPIENTEAFF. In nucleotides, the CDR3 is TGTGCCAGCAGACGACCTATAGAGAACACTGAAGCTTTCTTT.

The V gene is TRBV5-5, the J gene TRBJ2-5, with 8 nucleotides matching TRBD2. The V segment lost 1 base and the J segment 0 bases; nucleotides outside the gene matches: 5. CDR1 and CDR2 from the germline V gene are SGHKS and YYEKEE (reference sequence). The CDR3 consists of 16 residues. For the CDR3, the DNA is TGTGCCAGCAGCTTGAGTAGCGGGGCGAACCAAGAGACCCAGTACTTC. It translates to CASSLSSGANQETQYF. Filled out from reference TRBV5-5 and TRBJ2-5, the complete variable domain reads DAGVTQSPTHLIKTRGQQVTLRCSPISGHKSVSWYQQVLGQGPQFIFQYYEKEERGRGNFPDRFSARQFPNYSSELNVNALLLGDSALYLCASSLSSGANQETQYFGPGTRLLVL.

The V gene is TRBV27, the J gene TRBJ1-5; D is uncertain. V was cut by 5 bases and J by 7 bases, with 12 bases left in between. The CDR3 loop spans 13 amino acids. Per germline, CDR1 MNHEY and CDR2 SMNVEV (reference sequence). The CDR3 nucleotides are TGTGCCAGCAGTCGCGGGAGGGAGCAGCCCCAGCATTTT. This gives the protein CASSRGREQPQHF.

Regarding this clone: The sample holds other DNA sequences that translate to the same CDR3. The chain uses TRBV15 and TRBJ2-2; D remains ambiguous. CDR1 and CDR2 from the germline V gene are LNHNV and YYDKDF (reference sequence). The CDR3 length is 14 residues. V lost 2 bases and J lost 6, with 10 bases in between. In DNA, the CDR3 is TGTGCCACCAGCAGAACAAGGGCGGCCGGGGAGCTGTTTTTT. Translated, it gives CATSRTRAAGELFF.

This clone was observed a single time. The chain has TRBV2 and TRBJ2-3, with 10 bases identical to TRBD2. J lost 7 bases, V lost 4 bases, and 8 bases had no gene match. In germline, CDR1 is SNHLY, CDR2 FYNNEI. The CDR3 length is 15 residues. DNA for the CDR3: TGTGCCAGCAGTGCGAGCGGGGGGGCAATGAATACGCAGTATTTT. Translating gives CASSASGGAMNTQYF.

The chain has TRBV5-5 and TRBJ2-1, with a tentative D call TRBD2 (5 bases). Germline-derived CDR1 and CDR2 are SGHKS and YYEKEE (reference sequence). This CDR3 spans 16 amino acids. Deletions cut 3 bases from V and 4 bases from J, with 17 bases between. DNA for the CDR3: TGTGCCAGCAGCTACCTCTCGGGGAGACTTTACAATGAGCAGTTCTTC. Translating gives CASSYLSGRLYNEQFF.

V gene TRBV4-3 combines with J gene TRBJ2-7, with D possibly being TRBD1 (6 bases). This CDR3 comprises 14 residues. Trimming took 4 bases from V and 6 from J, leaving 16 bases between them. The germline V gene has CDR1 LGHNA and CDR2 YSLEER. The CDR3 DNA follows: TGCGCCAGCAGCCGCGTACAGGGTTGGGGCGAGCAGTACTTC. Translating it yields CASSRVQGWGEQYF.

In this sample, this clone turned up a few times. The chain has TRBV30 and TRBJ2-7, with D tentatively TRBD1 (5 bases). CDR1 GTSNPN and CDR2 SVGIG come from the germline V gene (reference sequence). The CDR3 is 13 amino acids. The V end was cut by 8 bases, the J end by 6 bases, with 20 bases between. The CDR3 nucleotides read TGTGCCCTAAGGTCCAGGGTTACAGGCGAGCAGTACTTC. Translating gives CALRSRVTGEQYF.